Following are 3 T cell receptor beta chains from one sample sequenced in a study of cytomegalovirus exposure and HLA in healthy donors (dated by TCRdb to 2015 to 2018). Preparation of the library involved the immunoSEQ multiplex PCR assay. The multiplex PCR relied on a mix of 60 forward primers for TCR Vbeta segments and 13 reverse primers for TCR Jbeta segments. Here the immuneACCESS table is served through TCRdb, limited to in-frame sequences with V and J called. Missing clones are a known gap in these copies; in checked studies unresolved V genes cover under half, and the rest lacks a known reason. The sample table records some 150,000 clones; about four fifths of these occur just once. Roughly 7.6% of the sample belongs to the ten largest clones. The sequenced sample consisted of PBMCs. These receptors all stem from a woman in her 30s in good health and CMV-seropositive.

The rearrangement joins TRBV20-1 to TRBJ1-1; D is unresolved. Between the trimmed V and J ends, which lost 6 bases and 0 bases, there was a span of 2 bases. The CDR3 covers 10 residues. The germline CDR1 and CDR2 sequences are DFQATT and SNEGSKA (reference sequence). This CDR3 is CSAVNTEAFF. The CDR3 DNA reads TGCAGTGCCGTGAACACTGAAGCTTTCTTT.

The chain links TRBV4-3 to TRBJ1-4; D call uncertain. The CDR3 has 19 residues. Germline assignment: CDR1 LGHNA and CDR2 YSLEER. V lost 0 bases and J 0 bases, leaving 17 bases between the germline ends. The CDR3 DNA reads TGCGCCAGCAGCCAAGAGAGGCCGATACTGAGTGCAACTAATGAAAAACTGTTTTTT. Translation: CASSQERPILSATNEKLFF.

The J gene is TRBJ2-1, the V gene TRBV10-3; the match to TRBD1 covers 9 bases. The CDR3 extends over 15 amino acids. J gave up 3 bases and V 6 bases, and 6 bases lay outside the gene matches. Germline V gene lookup returns CDR1 ENHRY and CDR2 SYGVKD. CDR3 in DNA: TGTGCCATCAGCCAAACAGGGGGCATCTACAATGAGCAGTTCTTC. It yields the protein CAISQTGGIYNEQFF.